The TCR beta chain under discussion was sequenced for a study of T cells in Graves' hyperthyroidism and ophthalmopathy. Study-level points and caveats: The model anticipated ophthalmopathy a median around six months pre-onset.

Regions amplified from RNA transcripts were the TCR beta CDR3 regions. In the first-round RT-PCR of the TCR CDR3, the HTBI primer set was used. Each CDR3 protein is one row after TCRdb ran MiXCR on the multiplex PCR reads. The sample lists around 690,000 distinct CDR3 sequences, 20% to 25% seen once, with 30% to 40% in the top ten. This clonotype was picked up many times. Antigen: not known. Germline CDR1 is SNHLY and CDR2 is FYNNEI. V gave up 9 bases and J gave up 9 bases; unmatched junction bases: 6. The CDR3 length is 14 residues. V usage is TRBV2 and J usage is TRBJ2-1; 15 bases line up with TRBD2. The sequence derives from a man under 40 with Graves' ophthalmopathy. Specimen: blood. CDR3 DNA sequence: TGTGCCAGTAAGGGACTAGCGGGAGGTCTTGAGCAGTTCTTC. It specifies CASKGLAGGLEQFF.